The next 23 T cell receptor beta chains were all read from a single sample in a study of T cells in Graves' hyperthyroidism and ophthalmopathy (dated by TCRdb to between 2018 and 2021). Libraries were built with multiplex PCR. The sequencing machine was an Illumina HiSeq 2000. Amplification of TCR beta CDR3 regions was carried out from RNA transcripts. For the first round of RT-PCR on the TCR CDR3, the HTBI primer set was used together with the Qiagen OneStep RT-PCR kit. TCRdb trimmed the raw reads at Q25, called clones with MiXCR and kept productive beta chains. Each record represents a unique CDR3 protein, reported with the most common genes and DNA among its rows. This sample gives roughly 660,000 distinct CDR3 sequences in total; around a sixth of them show up just once. Jointly, the top ten make up 15% to 17% of the sample. Sequencing input: blood. Every receptor here comes from a man aged 50 to 59 with Graves' hyperthyroidism.

This clonotype was picked up one time. The V gene is TRBV6-5, the J gene TRBJ2-3; 8 nucleotides match TRBD2. CDR3 length: 16 residues. Unmatched junction bases numbered 6, after V lost 0 bases and J lost 4 bases. Germline values: CDR1 MNHEY, CDR2 SVGAGI. In nucleotides, the CDR3 is TGTGCCAGCAGTTACTCGGGTGCGGGAGGTCCAGATACGCAGTATTTT. This codes for CASSYSGAGGPDTQYF.

The chain uses TRBV10-2 and TRBJ2-1; 9 bases agree with TRBD1. After removal of 7 bases from V and 0 bases from J, the junction contained 10 bases not matched to a gene. Looked up from germline, CDR1 is WSHSY and CDR2 is SAAADI. This CDR3 is built from 17 residues. The CDR3 protein is CASKDTGQGSSYNEQFF. In nucleotides, the CDR3 is TGCGCCAGCAAAGATACCGGACAGGGGAGCTCCTACAATGAGCAGTTCTTC.

The rearrangement uses TRBV6-6 and TRBJ1-1; perhaps TRBD1 as D (5 bases). The CDR3 is made up of 13 amino acids. Germline V gene lookup returns CDR1 MNHNY and CDR2 SVGAGI (reference sequence). The V end was cut by 0 bases, the J end by 5 bases, with 7 bases between. The CDR3, as DNA: TGTGCCAGCAGTTACTCGGGGGTGACTGAAGCTTTCTTT. As protein: CASSYSGVTEAFF.

V usage is TRBV5-1 and J usage is TRBJ2-1; 10 positions match TRBD2. The germline CDR1 and CDR2 sequences are SGHRS and YFSETQ. J was trimmed by 8 bases and V by 0 bases; bases with no gene match: 8. The CDR3 is 16 amino acids. The CDR3 region is CASSLATSGTGDEQFF. Written as DNA, the CDR3 is TGCGCCAGCAGCTTGGCCACTAGCGGGACGGGTGATGAGCAGTTCTTC.

In nucleotides, the CDR3 is TGTGCCAGCAAACAGGGGTGGACCGGGGAGCTGTTTTTT. It yields the protein CASKQGWTGELFF. The rearrangement uses TRBV28 and TRBJ2-2; 7 bases are shared with TRBD1. The CDR3 has 13 residues. The ends lost 7 bases at V and 5 bases at J; junction bases unmatched: 4. In germline, CDR1 is MDHEN, CDR2 SYDVKM.

The sample holds many counts of this clonotype. J is TRBJ2-5 and V is TRBV7-2; D assignment may be TRBD1 or TRBD2 (7 bases each). The CDR3 has 15 residues. Germline CDR1 and CDR2: SGHTA and FQGNSA. V gave up 3 bases and J gave up 0 bases, with 11 bases separating them. The CDR3 sequence: CASSFQGGYQETQYF. The CDR3 DNA reads TGTGCCAGCAGCTTTCAGGGGGGGTACCAAGAGACCCAGTACTTC.

This clonotype was detected only a few times. The chain couples TRBV24-1 to TRBJ2-7, with 10 bases aligning to TRBD1. The germline gives CDR1 KGHDR, CDR2 SFDVKD. The CDR3 has 15 residues. V was clipped by 5 bases and J by 2 bases; unmatched bases: 5. CDR3: CATSAATGGPYEQYF. CDR3 DNA sequence: TGTGCCACCAGTGCCGCGACAGGGGGCCCCTACGAGCAGTACTTC.

Ten or more counts support this clonotype. The chain couples TRBV13 to TRBJ1-6; D is uncertain. CDR3 size: 16 residues. With 5 bases removed from V and 9 bases from J, the gap between germline ends came to 20 bases. Per germline, CDR1 PRHDT and CDR2 FYEKMQ (reference sequence). The CDR3 DNA follows: TGTGCCAGCAGCGAACGAAAGCTGGGGATGGGTTCACCCCTCCACTTT. Its protein product is CASSERKLGMGSPLHF.

Only a few counts were recorded for this clonotype. V and J are TRBV28 and TRBJ2-7; 10 bases align to TRBD2. V lost 7 bases to trimming and J lost 3 bases; unmatched junction nucleotides: 3. The V gene's germline CDR1 is MDHEN and CDR2 SYDVKM. The CDR3 sequence is 13 residues long. CDR3 region: CASTSGSNYEQYF. In DNA form, the CDR3 reads TGTGCCAGCACTAGCGGGAGCAACTACGAGCAGTACTTC.

This clonotype has ten or more counts. This chain uses TRBV12-3 or TRBV12-4 with TRBJ2-3; D remains ambiguous. V was cut by 3 bases and J by 2 bases, with 15 bases left in between. CDR3 length: 16 amino acids. CDR3 in DNA: TGTGCCAGCAGTTTCGGAGTTCCCCCCTTCACAGATACGCAGTATTTT. This translates into CASSFGVPPFTDTQYF.

Ten or more counts support this clonotype. This chain links TRBV30 with TRBJ1-6; 10 bases are shared with TRBD1. CDR3 length: 14 amino acids. Germline V lookup: CDR1 GTSNPN, CDR2 SVGIG (reference sequence). The V and J ends lost 7 bases and 6 bases, in that order; junction bases with no gene match: 6. The chain's CDR3 is CAYTRDRGNSPLHF. DNA for the CDR3: TGTGCCTATACTCGGGACAGGGGTAATTCACCCCTCCACTTT.

This clonotype was seen at least ten times. The V gene is TRBV11-3, the J gene TRBJ2-2; TRBD2 is a possible D gene (6 bases). The CDR3 covers 16 residues. V gave up 4 bases and J gave up 0 bases, with 12 bases separating them. Per germline, CDR1 SGHNT and CDR2 YENEEA. Written as DNA, the CDR3 is TGTGCCAGCAGCTCCACCGCGGGACCGAACACCGGGGAGCTGTTTTTT. Its protein product is CASSSTAGPNTGELFF.

This clonotype was counted many times. The chain joins TRBV12-5 to TRBJ2-3, with D possibly matching TRBD1 (5 bases). The CDR3 length is 14 residues. Between the trimmed V and J ends, which lost 2 bases and 0 bases, there was a span of 6 bases. CDR1 is LGHNT, CDR2 FRNRAP, per germline. The CDR3 sequence is CASGLQGSTDTQYF. The CDR3 DNA sequence: TGTGCTAGTGGTTTGCAGGGTAGCACAGATACGCAGTATTTT.

This clonotype was detected only a few times. V and J are TRBV20-1 and TRBJ2-7; D is unresolved. This CDR3 region has 12 residues. CDR1 and CDR2 from the germline V gene are DFQATT and SNEGSKA (reference sequence). Trimming cost V 0 bases and J 5 bases, with 8 bases left between them. The CDR3 reads CSARENSDEQYF. DNA for the CDR3: TGCAGTGCTAGAGAGAATTCCGACGAGCAGTACTTC.

In regard to this clonotype: This may be a read error, as it is one base from a much larger clone. The CDR3 end shows no conserved phenylalanine or tryptophan, and so a read error is likely. The chain combines TRBV2 with TRBJ2-7, with TRBD1 as a possible D gene (6 bases). Trimming removed 7 bases at V and 3 bases at J, with 10 bases between. The CDR3 contains 12 residues. Germline V gene data show CDR1 as SNHLY and CDR2 as FYNNEI. CDR3 loop: CASTEGDYEQYL. Written as DNA, the CDR3 is TGTGCCAGCACCGAGGGGGACTACGAGCAGTACCTC.

This clonotype occurred many times. The rearrangement uses TRBV5-1 and TRBJ2-6; D uncertain. Germline loops: CDR1 SGHRS, CDR2 YFSETQ. The CDR3 loop spans 14 amino acids. V dropped 4 bases and J dropped 0 bases, with 5 bases sitting between them. CDR3 sequence: CASSPDSGANVLTF. CDR3 in DNA: TGCGCCAGCAGCCCCGACTCTGGGGCCAACGTCCTGACTTTC.

This clonotype was observed many times. V is TRBV12-3 or TRBV12-4 and J is TRBJ2-1, with 12 bases identical to TRBD2. J was trimmed by 4 bases and V by 4 bases; bases with no gene match: 2. CDR3 length: 15 amino acids. CDR3 protein: CASSWTSGAYNEQFF. For the CDR3, the DNA is TGTGCCAGCAGTTGGACTAGCGGGGCGTACAATGAGCAGTTCTTC.

This clonotype was seen repeatedly, ten times or more. This chain uses TRBV3-1 with TRBJ2-1; unclear D gene. The CDR3 is 14 residues long. CDR1 and CDR2 (germline): LGHDT, YNNKEL (reference sequence). V lost 1 base and J 6 bases, leaving 10 bases between the germline ends. CDR3 loop: CASSQVLVRNEQFF. The CDR3 coding sequence is TGTGCCAGCAGCCAAGTTTTAGTCCGCAATGAGCAGTTCTTC.

In its sample, this clonotype was seen many times. V and J are TRBV7-3 and TRBJ2-3; TRBD2 matches 8 bases. The CDR3 is 16 amino acids. Germline CDR1 and CDR2: SGHTA and FQGTGA. V shed 2 bases, J shed 2 bases, and the junction held 6 bases outside the gene matches. The CDR3 loop reads CASSLYGTSPTDTQYF. DNA of the CDR3: TGTGCCAGCAGCTTATACGGGACTAGTCCCACAGATACGCAGTATTTT.

This clonotype appeared a few times. The J gene is TRBJ1-1, the V gene TRBV19; 10 bases line up with TRBD1. Germline V gene data show CDR1 as LNHDA and CDR2 as SQIVND (reference sequence). There are 15 residues in the CDR3. Trimming took 7 bases from V and 5 from J; bases not matched to a gene: 10. CDR3 in DNA: TGTGCCAGTACCATTGGACAGGGGGGCGGAACTGAAGCTTTCTTT. It codes for CASTIGQGGGTEAFF.

This clonotype was observed a few times. This chain links TRBV6-5 with TRBJ1-3, with D unclear. This CDR3 comprises 18 residues. CDR1 MNHEY and CDR2 SVGAGI come from the germline V gene. Trimming removed 5 bases at V and 0 bases at J, with 20 bases between. The CDR3 sequence: CASSGRSRYQYSGNTIYF. DNA of the CDR3: TGTGCCAGCAGTGGCCGATCACGATATCAATACTCTGGAAACACCATATATTTT.

This clonotype came up a few times. The chain is built from TRBV15 and TRBJ2-1; perhaps TRBD2 as D (6 bases). This CDR3 spans 15 amino acids. Trimming took 2 bases from V and 7 from J, leaving 15 bases between them. Germline lookup yields CDR1 LNHNV and CDR2 YYDKDF (reference sequence). CDR3 nucleotides: TGTGCCACCAGCAGACCCGGGGGAATTGGGAATGAGCAGTTCTTC. This codes for CATSRPGGIGNEQFF.

This rearrangement joins TRBV6-2 or TRBV6-3 to TRBJ2-1; tentatively, D is TRBD1 (5 bases). Trimming took 8 bases from V and 5 from J, leaving 16 bases between them. CDR1 MNHEY and CDR2 SVGEGT come from the germline V gene. The CDR3 spans 14 residues. CDR3 in amino acids: CASEEVRGHNEQFF. The CDR3 region has the DNA TGTGCCAGCGAAGAGGTTAGGGGCCACAATGAGCAGTTCTTC.